Listed here are 3 T cell receptor beta chains from one sample, sequenced in a study of cytomegalovirus exposure and HLA in healthy donors. PCR involved 60 Vbeta and 13 Jbeta primers. Profiled with immunoSEQ multiplex PCR; TCRdb holds only in-frame clones, not every one. The sample has about 76,000 clones, under 80% seen once. Sequences were obtained from PBMCs. The receptor set was obtained from a man aged 55 to 70 in good health and CMV-seropositive.

The rearrangement uses TRBV5-1 and TRBJ1-3; D is ambiguous. Germline CDR1 reads SGHRS; CDR2 reads YFSETQ. The V end lost 1 base, the J end lost 0 bases, and 8 bases lay between the germline ends. This CDR3 region has 15 residues. The CDR3 DNA reads as TGCGCCAGCAGCTTGAACGGTGGCTCTGGAAACACCATATATTTT. Amino acids: CASSLNGGSGNTIYF.

The rearrangement uses TRBV7-6 and TRBJ2-5; maybe TRBD1 (5 bases). The length of the CDR3 is 15 residues. The V and J ends lost 6 bases and 3 bases respectively, with 17 bases between them. In germline, CDR1 is SGHVS, CDR2 FNYEAQ. The CDR3 is CASRPLTVSKETQYF. CDR3 in DNA: TGTGCCAGCAGGCCCCTGACAGTCTCTAAAGAGACCCAGTACTTC.

This chain joins TRBV9 and TRBJ2-3; tentative D call: TRBD2 (5 bases). The CDR3 contains 17 residues. The germline V and J ends were trimmed by 5 bases and 0 bases, with 19 bases remaining between them. Germline CDR1 SGDLS, CDR2 YYNGEE. The CDR3 sequence is CASSPGVGGDSTDTQYF. CDR3 coding DNA: TGTGCCAGCAGTCCCGGGGTAGGCGGTGATAGCACAGATACGCAGTATTTT. The entire variable domain, with the rest obtained from reference TRBV9 and TRBJ2-3, is as follows: DSGVTQTPKHLITATGQRVTLRCSPRSGDLSVYWYQQSLDQGLQFLIQYYNGEERAKGNILERFSAQQFPDLHSELNLSSLELGDSALYFCASSPGVGGDSTDTQYFGPGTRLTVL.